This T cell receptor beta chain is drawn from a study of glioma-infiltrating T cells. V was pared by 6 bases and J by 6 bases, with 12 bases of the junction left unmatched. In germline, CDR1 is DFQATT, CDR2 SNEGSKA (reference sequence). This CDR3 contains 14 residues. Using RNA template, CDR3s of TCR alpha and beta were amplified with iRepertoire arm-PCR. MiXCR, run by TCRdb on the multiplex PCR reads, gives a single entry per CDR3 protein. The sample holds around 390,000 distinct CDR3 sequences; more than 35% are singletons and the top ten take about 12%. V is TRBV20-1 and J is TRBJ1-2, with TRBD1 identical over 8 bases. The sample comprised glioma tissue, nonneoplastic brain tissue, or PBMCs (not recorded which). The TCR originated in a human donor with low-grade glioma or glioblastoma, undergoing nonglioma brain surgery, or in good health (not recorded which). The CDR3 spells CSAPPRTGFDGYTF. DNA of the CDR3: TGCAGTGCGCCGCCCAGGACAGGGTTTGATGGCTACACCTTC.